Listed here are 3 T cell receptor beta chains from one sample, sequenced in a study of T-cell reconstitution after alpha-beta-depleted transplantation in children. The library targeted TCRbeta and was prepared with unique molecular identifiers. TCRdb independently ran MiXCR on the PCR reads; one entry per CDR3 protein. The sample carries 450,000 to 600,000 distinct CDR3 sequences, approximately 12% recorded once. Sample: PBMCs, mostly from graft donor cells, taken 360 days after TCRalphabeta/CD19-depleted stem cell transplant. The receptors stem from a male patient younger than 18 who had a stem cell transplant for acute myeloid leukemia, so the T cells may come from the graft donor.

The chain couples TRBV20-1 to TRBJ2-5; TRBD1 agrees at 7 bases. The germline gives CDR1 DFQATT, CDR2 SNEGSKA (reference sequence). The CDR3 consists of 14 residues. Trimming removed 0 bases from V and 4 bases from J; junction bases left unmatched: 5. Written as DNA, the CDR3 is TGCAGTGCTAGAGATGAGAGGGGGCGAGAGACCCAGTACTTC. Protein product: CSARDERGRETQYF.

The chain joins TRBV28 to TRBJ1-5, with D possibly matching TRBD1 (6 bases). Germline V gene sequence: CDR1 MDHEN, CDR2 SYDVKM. There are 16 residues in the CDR3. V lost 6 bases to trimming and J lost 4 bases, with 19 bases between them. The CDR3 region is CASSEETGLGNQPQHF. The CDR3, as DNA: TGTGCCAGCAGCGAGGAGACAGGCCTCGGAAATCAGCCCCAGCATTTT.

This clonotype was seen at least ten times. CDR3 nucleotide sequence: TGTGCCAGCAGCTTACCCAGGGGGACCTACAATGAGCAGTTCTTC. This codes for CASSLPRGTYNEQFF. The rearrangement links TRBV7-9 to TRBJ2-1; 7 nucleotides line up with TRBD1. This CDR3 is built from 15 residues. Germline CDR1 is SEHNR and CDR2 is FQNEAQ (reference sequence). Trimming at V came to 2 bases and at J to 2 bases, leaving 3 bases not matched to a gene.